This T cell receptor (beta chain) was sequenced during a study of T cells in Graves' hyperthyroidism and ophthalmopathy. Trimming shortened V by 6 bases and J by 1 base, and 18 bases separated the two germline ends. Germline CDR1 DFQATT, CDR2 SNEGSKA (reference sequence). CDR3 length: 15 residues. Regarding the study as a whole: In validation, the model predicted ophthalmopathy. These predictions came a median about 6.8 months before onset. Blood also held most thyroid clonotypes expanded beyond 0.001.

Comments on this clonotype: Antigen unknown.

RNA transcripts served as the template for amplifying TCR beta CDR3 regions. With the HTBI primer set, the TCR CDR3 went through a first round of RT-PCR. TCRdb analysed the multiplex PCR reads with MiXCR anew, one entry per CDR3 protein. The data contain 550,000 to 700,000 distinct CDR3 sequences, 40% to 55% of them seen just once; the ten biggest clones take up under 20%. Criteria for exclusion of patients were uncontrolled infection, other autoimmune disease, pregnancy or lactation. Together with thyroid ultrasound, orbital computed tomography, serum thyroxine and TRAb, clinical symptoms were used for diagnoses.

The V call is TRBV20-1, the J call TRBJ1-2; D possibly corresponds to TRBD1 (5 bases). The TCR was taken from an adult woman with Graves' disease, either hyperthyroidism or ophthalmopathy (not recorded which). The sample consisted of peripheral blood or thyroid tissue (not recorded which). The DNA for the CDR3 is TGCAGTGCCCCGGGACTAGCGGGGCTTAACTATGGCTACACCTTC. Translated: CSAPGLAGLNYGYTF.